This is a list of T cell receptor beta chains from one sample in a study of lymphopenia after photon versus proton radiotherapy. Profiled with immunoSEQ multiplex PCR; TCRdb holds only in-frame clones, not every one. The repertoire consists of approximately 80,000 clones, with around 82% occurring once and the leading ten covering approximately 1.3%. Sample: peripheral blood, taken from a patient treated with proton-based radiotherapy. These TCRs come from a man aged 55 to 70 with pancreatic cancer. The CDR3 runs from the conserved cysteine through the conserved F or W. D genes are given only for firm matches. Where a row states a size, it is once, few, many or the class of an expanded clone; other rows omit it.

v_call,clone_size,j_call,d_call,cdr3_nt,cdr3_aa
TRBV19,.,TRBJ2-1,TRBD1,TGTGCCAGTAGTATCAGGACAGGGAACAATGAGCAGTTCTTC,CASSIRTGNNEQFF
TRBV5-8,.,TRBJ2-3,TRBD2,TGTGCCAGCAGCGGAATGACTAGCGGGAAGTATATAGATACGCAGTATTTT,CASSGMTSGKYIDTQYF
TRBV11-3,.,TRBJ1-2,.,TGTGCCAGCAGCTTCGCAGGGGATGGCTACACCTTC,CASSFAGDGYTF
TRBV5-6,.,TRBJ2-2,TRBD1,TGTGCCAGCAGCTTGAGGTCGACAGGGGGGACCGGGGAGCTGTTTTTT,CASSLRSTGGTGELFF
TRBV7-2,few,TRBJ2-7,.,TGTGCCAGCAGCCCTAGCCAAGTCCAGTACTTC,CASSPSQVQYF
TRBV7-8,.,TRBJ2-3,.,TGTGCCAGCAGCTTACAAGGGAATACGCAGTATTTT,CASSLQGNTQYF
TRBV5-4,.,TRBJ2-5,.,TGTGCCAGCAGCCCGGACCCTACAGAGCGGGAGACCCAGTACTTC,CASSPDPTERETQYF
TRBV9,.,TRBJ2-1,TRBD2,TGTGCCAGCAGCGTAGGCCTAGCGGGAGGCCGACTCCACTCCTACAATGAGCAGTTCTTC,CASSVGLAGGRLHSYNEQFF
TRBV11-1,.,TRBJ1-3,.,TGTGCCAGCAGCTTAGGGGACTACTCTGGAAACACCATATATTTT,CASSLGDYSGNTIYF
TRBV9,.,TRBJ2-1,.,TGTGCCAGCAGCGTAGTCGGACAGGCGGGGGATGAGCAGTTCTTC,CASSVVGQAGDEQFF
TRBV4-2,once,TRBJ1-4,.,TGTGCCAGCAGCCAAGACAGTTCGGGGCCGGGAGGCGAAAAACTGTTTTTT,CASSQDSSGPGGEKLFF
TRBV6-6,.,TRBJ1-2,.,TGTGCCAGCAGTAGAACAGTGTTAGGCTACACCTTC,CASSRTVLGYTF
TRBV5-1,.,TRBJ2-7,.,TGCGCCAGCAGCTTGGAAGGATTGTACGAGCAGTACTTC,CASSLEGLYEQYF
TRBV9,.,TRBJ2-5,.,TGTGCCAGCAGCGTAGACAACGGAGACCAAGAGACCCAGTACTTC,CASSVDNGDQETQYF
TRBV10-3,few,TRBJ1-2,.,TGTGCCATCAGTGTAACAGCCGGTGAGGGTTATGGCTACACCTTC,CAISVTAGEGYGYTF
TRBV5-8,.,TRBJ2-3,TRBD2,TGTGCCAGCAGCGCCCGGGGGGGCCAAGTAAACACAGATACGCAGTATTTT,CASSARGGQVNTDTQYF
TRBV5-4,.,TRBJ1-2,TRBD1,TGTGCCAGCAGCAGCACAGGGGGATTAGTTCATGGCTACACCTTC,CASSSTGGLVHGYTF
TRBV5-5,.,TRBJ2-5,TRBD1,TGTGCCAGCAGCCGAACAGGGGCTCGGGAGACCCAGTACTTC,CASSRTGARETQYF
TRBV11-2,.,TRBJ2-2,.,TGTGCCAGCACCCTCATAACCGGGGAGCTGTTTTTT,CASTLITGELFF
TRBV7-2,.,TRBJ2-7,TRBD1,TGTGCCAGCAGCAGAAGGACAGGGGGGTCTAAGTCCTACGAGCAGTACTTC,CASSRRTGGSKSYEQYF
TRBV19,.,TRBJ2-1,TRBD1,TGTGCCAGTAGTATAAGAGGACAGGGTGGATTTTCTGAGCAGTTCTTC,CASSIRGQGGFSEQFF
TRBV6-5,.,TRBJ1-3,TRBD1,TGTGCCAGCAGTTCGGGACAGTCCCACTCTGGAAACACCATATATTTT,CASSSGQSHSGNTIYF
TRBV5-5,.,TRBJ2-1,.,TGTGCCAGCAGCTTCGTTCAGGCCGAAAGTAGGGACAATGAGCAGTTCTTC,CASSFVQAESRDNEQFF
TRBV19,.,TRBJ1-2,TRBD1,TGTGCCAGTAGTGACTCCGGGACAGTCTATGGCTACACCTTC,CASSDSGTVYGYTF
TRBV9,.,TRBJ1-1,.,TGTGCCAGCAGCGTAGAGAGTCAGTACCTTATGAACACTGAAGCTTTCTTT,CASSVESQYLMNTEAFF
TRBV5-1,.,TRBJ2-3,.,TGCGCCAGCAGCGACGGGACTCCCAGCACAGATACGCAGTATTTT,CASSDGTPSTDTQYF
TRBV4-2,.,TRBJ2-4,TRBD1,TGTGCCAGCAGCCAAGATGCGGACAGGGAAATTCAGTACTTC,CASSQDADREIQYF
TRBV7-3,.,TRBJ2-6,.,TGTGCCAGCAGCTTAAGTAGGACAGCCAACGTCCTGACTTTC,CASSLSRTANVLTF
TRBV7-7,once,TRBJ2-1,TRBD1,TGTGCTAGCAGCCTCGACAGGGGCGGTGAGCAGTTCTTC,CASSLDRGGEQFF
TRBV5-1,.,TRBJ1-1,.,TGCGCCAGCAGCTTGGACAAGAACACTGAAGCTTTCTTT,CASSLDKNTEAFF
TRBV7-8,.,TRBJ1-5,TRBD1,TGTGCCAGCAGCCCTCTCACAGGGGGGCGTTTACGGAGCAATCAGCCCCAGCATTTT,CASSPLTGGRLRSNQPQHF
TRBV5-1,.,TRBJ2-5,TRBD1,TGCGCCAGCCGAATCGGGGACAGGGTTTCCCAAGAGACCCAGTACTTC,CASRIGDRVSQETQYF
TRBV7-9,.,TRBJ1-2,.,TGTGCCAGCAGCCTAGGTAGCGGCTATGGCTACACCTTC,CASSLGSGYGYTF
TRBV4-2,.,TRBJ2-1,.,TGTGCCAGCAGCCAAGAGACTTTCAATGAGCAGTTCTTC,CASSQETFNEQFF
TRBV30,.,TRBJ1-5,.,TGTGCCTGGGACCCCATGGGGGGGCTAAGCAATCAGCCCCAGCATTTT,CAWDPMGGLSNQPQHF
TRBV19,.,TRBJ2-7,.,TGTGCCAGTAGTGCCAGGCTTTCCGTCTACGAGCAGTACTTC,CASSARLSVYEQYF
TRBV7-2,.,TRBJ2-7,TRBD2,TGTGCCAGCAGCTTAGGCGGGGGGGGCCTCCACCCCTACGAGCAGTACTTC,CASSLGGGGLHPYEQYF
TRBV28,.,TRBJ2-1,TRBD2,TGTGCCAGCAGTTTCTACCCCCGGCTTAGCGGGGGTTACAATGAGCAGTTCTTC,CASSFYPRLSGGYNEQFF
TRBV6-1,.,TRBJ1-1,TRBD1,TGTGCCAGCAGGTCTGGACAGGGCGCTGAAGCTTTCTTT,CASRSGQGAEAFF
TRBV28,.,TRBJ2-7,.,TGTGCCAGCAGTGCTCCCCGGGGTACCTCCTACGAGCAGTACTTC,CASSAPRGTSYEQYF
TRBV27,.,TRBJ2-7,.,TGTGCCAGCAGTTCCCCGGTCGGGGGTGCCGAGCAGTACTTC,CASSSPVGGAEQYF
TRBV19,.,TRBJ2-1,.,TGTGCCAGCAACAGACGTAGGGGTGAGCAGTTCTTC,CASNRRRGEQFF
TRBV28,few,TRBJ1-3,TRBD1,TGTGCCAGTGGACAGGCCAACACCATATATTTT,CASGQANTIYF
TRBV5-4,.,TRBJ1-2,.,TGTGCCAGCAGCTTGGGGCAACGGGGCTACACCTTC,CASSLGQRGYTF
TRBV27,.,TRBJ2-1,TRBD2,TGTGCCAGCAGTTCGCTTGCGGGAGTTGGCAATGAGCAGTTCTTC,CASSSLAGVGNEQFF
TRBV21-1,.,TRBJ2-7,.,TGTGCCAGCAGCCCTCACCCACGTCTGCTTTACGAGCAGTACTTC,CASSPHPRLLYEQYF
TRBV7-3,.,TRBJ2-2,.,TGTGCCAGCAGTATCAGTGCTCCCGGGGAGCTGTTTTTT,CASSISAPGELFF
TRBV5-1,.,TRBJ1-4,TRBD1,TGCGCCAGCAGCTTGGGGACAGGGAAAGAAAAACTGTTTTTT,CASSLGTGKEKLFF
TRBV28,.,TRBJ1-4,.,TGTGCCAGCAGCGAACCCGGGTCCCTCACTTACGAAAAACTGTTTTTT,CASSEPGSLTYEKLFF
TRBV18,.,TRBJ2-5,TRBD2,TGTGCCAGCTCACCAGCTAGCGGGAGCCGGGAGACCCAGTACTTC,CASSPASGSRETQYF
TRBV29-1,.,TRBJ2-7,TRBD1,TGCAGCGTTCGACAGGGAGCCGAGCAGTACTTC,CSVRQGAEQYF
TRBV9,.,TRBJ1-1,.,TGTGCCAGCAGCGCGCAGGTGGGGAACACTGAAGCTTTCTTT,CASSAQVGNTEAFF